These 30 T cell receptor beta chains originate from one sample sequenced in a study of immune heterogeneity within non-small cell lung tumors. The authors used approximately 540 ng of bulk tumor genomic DNA per sample as template. Biopsy collection occurred during surgery, with several far-apart biopsies per primary tumor. Their non-small cell lung cancer was newly diagnosed and untreated, and the patients underwent curative surgery. The TCR beta CDR3 region was amplified by multiplex PCR employing 32 V and 13 J primers. Each CDR3 protein gets one entry after TCRdb re-called the multiplex PCR reads with MiXCR. The sample has about 11,000 distinct CDR3 sequences; 15% to 20% are singletons. Sequencing was done on a sample of lung tumor tissue. The receptors come from a man between 60 and 75 years old with non-small cell lung cancer.

By share, this clonotype counts as medium-sized. This chain joins TRBV2 and TRBJ1-2, with TRBD1 matching 8 bases. V was pared by 5 bases and J by 2 bases, with 13 bases of the junction left unmatched. The germline V gene has CDR1 SNHLY and CDR2 FYNNEI. The CDR3 consists of 17 residues. CDR3 coding DNA: TGTGCCAGCAGTATCCCGGGACAGGAATTAGCGAACTATGGCTACACCTTC. Its protein is CASSIPGQELANYGYTF.

This clonotype ranks as medium-sized. The chain combines TRBV12-3 or TRBV12-4 with TRBJ2-7; 8 positions match TRBD2. V was clipped by 7 bases and J by 4 bases; unmatched bases: 12. CDR3 length equals 15 residues. This CDR3 is CASTKGGRPSYEQYF. The CDR3 bases are TGTGCCAGCACCAAAGGCGGGAGGCCCTCGTACGAGCAGTACTTC.

This clonotype is medium-sized (0.01 to 0.1%) within its sample. This chain uses TRBV6-1 with TRBJ1-2; D ambiguous. CDR1 and CDR2 (germline): MNHNS, SASEGT. The CDR3 contains 13 residues. The CDR3 reads CAAGDGSGYGYTF. The DNA of the CDR3 is TGTGCGGCCGGTGACGGATCGGGCTATGGCTACACCTTC.

On this clonotype itself: The junction shows a germline mismatch at one end, possibly a read error. The chain recombines TRBV29-1 with TRBJ2-2; D perhaps matches TRBD2 (5 bases). The CDR3 spans 15 residues. Germline V lookup: CDR1 SQVTM, CDR2 ANQGSEA. CDR3 residues: CGVVLSGTNTGELFF. The CDR3, as DNA: TGCGGCGTTGTTTTGTCGGGGACGAACACCGGGGAGCTGTTTTTT.

This clonotype showed up just a few times. The V and J genes are TRBV6-1 and TRBJ1-5; D not certain. With 8 bases removed from V and 4 bases from J, the gap between germline ends came to 3 bases. Germline CDR1 reads MNHNS; CDR2 reads SASEGT. The CDR3 loop spans 10 amino acids. CDR3 in DNA: TGTGCCAGCTCTAATCAGCCCCAGCATTTT. Residues: CASSNQPQHF.

V gene TRBV12-3 or TRBV12-4 combines with J gene TRBJ2-1, with 10 bases aligning to TRBD2. The ends lost 6 bases at V and 7 bases at J; junction bases unmatched: 6. This CDR3 has 14 residues. CDR3 protein: CASRLLAGTNEQFF. The DNA of the CDR3 is TGTGCCAGCAGGCTACTAGCGGGGACTAATGAGCAGTTCTTC.

This clonotype ranks as medium-sized. V usage is TRBV28 and J usage is TRBJ1-2, with a weak D call TRBD1 (5 bases). V shed 1 base and J shed 2 bases, with 8 bases lying between them. The CDR3 runs 14 residues. CDR1 and CDR2 (germline): MDHEN, SYDVKM. The CDR3 DNA follows: TGTGCCAGCAGTTTATTTGGGGGGAACTATGGCTACACCTTC. The encoded protein is CASSLFGGNYGYTF.

Comments on this clonotype: A much bigger clone sits one base away, suggesting this may be a read error. The rearrangement joins TRBV7-9 to TRBJ2-7, with unresolved D. The CDR3 spans 10 residues. V was cut by 8 bases and J by 4 bases, with 6 bases left in between. Per the germline V gene, CDR1 is SEHNR and CDR2 is FQNEAQ (reference sequence). Here the CDR3 DNA reads TGTGCCAGCTCTCGATACGAGCAGTACTTC. Translation gives CASSRYEQYF.

In the case of this clonotype: This may arise from a read error, as a much more abundant clone is one base away. The chain combines TRBV6-1 with TRBJ1-1, with 11 bases identical to TRBD1. The CDR3 sequence is 13 residues long. CDR1 MNHNS and CDR2 SASEGT come from the germline V gene. The CDR3, as DNA: TGTGCCATCCGGACAGGGGGCTTCACTGGAGCTTTCTTT. Amino acid sequence: CAIRTGGFTGAFF.

This clonotype is labeled medium-sized. This rearrangement joins TRBV9 to TRBJ1-1; no clear D gene. Germline V gene data show CDR1 as SGDLS and CDR2 as YYNGEE. V shed 1 base and J shed 1 base, with 8 bases lying between them. There are 14 residues in the CDR3. CDR3 sequence: CASSVTSANTEAFF. The CDR3, as DNA: TGTGCCAGCAGCGTAACCTCAGCGAACACTGAAGCTTTCTTT. Full variable domain (missing parts from reference TRBV9 and TRBJ1-1): DSGVTQTPKHLITATGQRVTLRCSPRSGDLSVYWYQQSLDQGLQFLIQYYNGEERAKGNILERFSAQQFPDLHSELNLSSLELGDSALYFCASSVTSANTEAFFGQGTRLTVV.

This clonotype was seen just once. The rearrangement links TRBV4-1 to TRBJ2-7; the D gene could be TRBD1 or TRBD2 (5 bases each). CDR1 is MGHRA and CDR2 is YSYEKL in the germline V gene. CDR3 size: 14 residues. V lost 3 bases, J lost 6 bases, and 15 bases lay in between. In DNA, the CDR3 is TGCGCCAGCAGCCAGGGACCGATCGCGCCCGAGCAGTACTTC. Translating gives CASSQGPIAPEQYF.

This clonotype turned up a few times. The chain employs TRBV5-1 and TRBJ1-1; a possible D gene is TRBD1 (5 bases). Deletions cut 4 bases from V and 1 base from J, with 17 bases between. The CDR3 contains 16 residues. Germline assignment: CDR1 SGHRS and CDR2 YFSETQ. The CDR3 region has the DNA TGCGCCAGCAGCACTGGTAGGGGAGGTTCGAACACTGAAGCTTTCTTT. Translated: CASSTGRGGSNTEAFF.

In this sample, this clonotype turned up a few times. The chain combines TRBV5-1 with TRBJ2-5; D is perhaps TRBD1 (5 bases). The germline gives CDR1 SGHRS, CDR2 YFSETQ. The ends were cut back, 4 bases at V and 1 base at J, with 11 bases in the middle. The CDR3 has 14 amino acids. Here the CDR3 reads CASSPDRFQETQYF. The CDR3 bases are TGCGCCAGCAGCCCAGACAGATTCCAAGAGACCCAGTACTTC.

Concerning this clonotype itself: Just one base apart from a much larger clone, this may be a read error. The J gene is TRBJ1-4, the V gene TRBV19; D may be TRBD1 (5 bases). Germline V gene lookup returns CDR1 LNHDA and CDR2 SQIVND (reference sequence). The CDR3 runs 15 residues. CDR3 DNA sequence: TGTTCCAGTAGTGATAGGGGCTTTACTAATGAAAAACTGTTTTTT. Its translation: CSSSDRGFTNEKLFF.

The rearrangement joins TRBV11-1 to TRBJ2-1, with TRBD2 as a possible D gene (6 bases). This CDR3 comprises 14 residues. Looked up from germline, CDR1 is SGHAT and CDR2 is FQDESV (reference sequence). Between the trimmed V and J ends, which lost 10 bases and 1 base, there was a span of 14 bases. The CDR3 nucleotides read TGTGCCACCGGTGGCGGGAATTCCTACAATGAGCAGTTCTTC. Protein product: CATGGGNSYNEQFF. The entire variable domain, with the rest obtained from reference TRBV11-1 and TRBJ2-1, is as follows: EAEVAQSPRYKITEKSQAVAFWCDPISGHATLYWYRQILGQGPELLVQFQDESVVDDSQLPKDRFSAERLKGVDSTLKIQPAELGDSAMYLCATGGGNSYNEQFFGPGTRLTVL.

This clonotype was seen repeatedly, ten times or more. The chain employs TRBV19 and TRBJ2-5, with D perhaps given as TRBD1 or TRBD2 (6 bases each). The CDR3 loop spans 13 amino acids. Per germline, CDR1 LNHDA and CDR2 SQIVND (reference sequence). The V gene lost 6 bases and the J gene lost 5 bases, with 13 bases spanning the gap. CDR3 bases: TGTGCCAGTAGGGGGGGCTGGGAGGAGACCCAGTACTTC. The encoded protein is CASRGGWEETQYF.

This clonotype is labeled as medium-sized. The chain uses TRBV2 and TRBJ2-1; D ambiguous. This CDR3 spans 13 amino acids. Between the trimmed V and J ends, which lost 5 bases and 7 bases, there was a span of 12 bases. Looked up from germline, CDR1 is SNHLY and CDR2 is FYNNEI. DNA for the CDR3: TGTGCCAGCAGTCTCCTCGCTGGAAATGAGCAGTTCTTC. Protein: CASSLLAGNEQFF.

Sample share makes this clonotype medium-sized. The rearrangement links TRBV6-1 to TRBJ1-4; D call uncertain. The CDR3 is made up of 13 amino acids. The V gene lost 6 bases and the J gene lost 5 bases, with 10 bases spanning the gap. CDR1 and CDR2 from the germline V gene are MNHNS and SASEGT. The CDR3 sequence: CASRSWENEKLFF. CDR3 DNA sequence: TGTGCCAGCAGATCATGGGAGAATGAAAAACTGTTTTTT.

The chain carries TRBV7-9 and TRBJ2-7, with 8 bases that match TRBD1. The ends lost 5 bases at V and 3 bases at J; junction bases unmatched: 3. Per germline, CDR1 SEHNR and CDR2 FQNEAQ (reference sequence). This CDR3 is built from 13 residues. The CDR3 DNA reads TGTGCCAGCAGCAAGGACAGGGACTACGAGCAGTACTTC. Translation: CASSKDRDYEQYF.

This clonotype was found a few times. The CDR3 is CASSHRFAMYEQYF. In nucleotides, the CDR3 is TGTGCCAGCAGCCACCGGTTCGCGATGTACGAGCAGTACTTC. This chain joins TRBV14 and TRBJ2-7, with D unresolved. Trimming took 3 bases from V and 4 from J, leaving 13 bases between them. The CDR3 is made up of 14 amino acids. Germline assignment: CDR1 SGHDN and CDR2 FVKESK.

In the case of this clonotype: This likely comes from a read error, as the CDR3 has no conserved phenylalanine or tryptophan at its end. The V and J genes are TRBV5-1 and TRBJ2-7, with 11 bases lining up with TRBD1. The CDR3 is 15 amino acids. Germline CDR1 is SGHRS and CDR2 is YFSETQ. V dropped 1 base and J dropped 3; count of bases not matched to a gene: 3. The CDR3 DNA sequence: TGCGCCAGCAGCTTGAGGACAGGGGGCGACTACGAGCAGTACTTA. It translates to CASSLRTGGDYEQYL.

By share, this clonotype ranks as medium-sized. DNA of the CDR3: TGTGCCAGCAGTTTACGCGGGCTAGGCACCATATATTTT. Translation: CASSLRGLGTIYF. V and J are TRBV27 and TRBJ1-3; D unresolved. This CDR3 comprises 13 residues. The germline V and J ends were trimmed by 2 bases and 9 bases, with 11 bases remaining between them. The germline V gene encodes CDR1 MNHEY and CDR2 SMNVEV (reference sequence).

The chain joins TRBV6-5 to TRBJ1-1; no firm D call. CDR1 and CDR2 (germline): MNHEY, SVGAGI. This CDR3 is 15 amino acids long. The V end lost 3 bases, the J end lost 1 base, and 12 bases lay between the germline ends. CDR3 nucleotides: TGTGCCAGCAGTTATTCGGAGACAAGGAACACTGAAGCTTTCTTT. Translated, it gives CASSYSETRNTEAFF.

As to this clonotype: Just one base apart from a much larger clone, this may be a read error. This chain joins TRBV12-3 or TRBV12-4 and TRBJ1-2; D is undetermined. The V gene lost 2 bases and the J gene lost 11 bases, with 12 bases spanning the gap. The CDR3 consists of 12 residues. This chain's CDR3 is CASSLLTNSYTF. The CDR3 DNA follows: TGTGCCAGCAGTTTATTGACAAATAGTTACACCTTC.

This clonotype counts as medium-sized. The chain combines TRBV28 with TRBJ1-4; D possibly corresponds to TRBD1 (5 bases). Trimming stripped 5 bases from V and 3 bases from J, with 16 bases between. The CDR3 has 16 amino acids. Germline lookup yields CDR1 MDHEN and CDR2 SYDVKM. In DNA form, the CDR3 reads TGTGCCAGCAGTCAAGCGGGGGGGGGAGCTAATGAAAAACTGTTTTTT. This translates into CASSQAGGGANEKLFF.

This clonotype qualifies as medium-sized. This sequence joins TRBV5-1 and TRBJ2-1; D possibly matches TRBD1 or TRBD2 (5 bases each). CDR1 SGHRS and CDR2 YFSETQ come from the germline V gene. The CDR3 spans 18 residues. Trimming took 3 bases from V and 0 from J, leaving 19 bases between them. In DNA, the CDR3 is TGCGCCAGCAGCTCGGGCCTGACTAAGGGGAGCTCCTACAATGAGCAGTTCTTC. Translation gives CASSSGLTKGSSYNEQFF. The whole variable domain, remainder taken from reference TRBV5-1 and TRBJ2-1, is KAGVTQTPRYLIKTRGQQVTLSCSPISGHRSVSWYQQTPGQGLQFLFEYFSETQRNKGNFPGRFSGRQFSNSRSEMNVSTLELGDSALYLCASSSGLTKGSSYNEQFFGPGTRLTVL.

This clonotype was seen repeatedly, ten times or more. The CDR3 is CATYGWGMNTEAFF. In nucleotides, the CDR3 is TGTGCCACTTACGGGTGGGGTATGAACACTGAAGCTTTCTTT. This rearrangement joins TRBV6-1 to TRBJ1-1; D call uncertain. This CDR3 contains 14 residues. Trimming cost V 10 bases and J 0 bases, with 15 bases left between them. Germline-derived CDR1 and CDR2 are MNHNS and SASEGT.

This clonotype is judged medium-sized. The V gene is TRBV27, the J gene TRBJ1-5; no clear D. In germline, CDR1 is MNHEY, CDR2 SMNVEV (reference sequence). This CDR3 is 12 amino acids long. Trimming pared 8 bases from V and 4 bases from J, leaving 9 bases between. The CDR3 region has the DNA TGTGCCAGCGGGAAAGGAAATCAGCCCCAGCATTTT. Amino acids: CASGKGNQPQHF.

The genes are TRBV20-1 and TRBJ1-4; D not certain. The germline V gene has CDR1 DFQATT and CDR2 SNEGSKA (reference sequence). This CDR3 is 13 amino acids long. Trimming shortened V by 4 bases and J by 5 bases, and 11 bases separated the two germline ends. CDR3 residues: CSATDSGNEKLFF. The CDR3 DNA is TGCAGTGCTACCGACTCGGGGAATGAAAAACTGTTTTTT.

By frequency in the sample, this clonotype is medium-sized. V gene TRBV19 combines with J gene TRBJ1-4; D ambiguous. The CDR3 is made up of 12 amino acids. Germline lookup yields CDR1 LNHDA and CDR2 SQIVND (reference sequence). Trimming took 7 bases from V and 5 from J, leaving 8 bases between them. CDR3 region: CASKSQNEKLFF. DNA for the CDR3: TGTGCCAGTAAGTCGCAGAATGAAAAACTGTTTTTT.